This T cell receptor (beta chain) appears in the sequencing data of a study of shared clonotypes between healthy human individuals. Overall study findings and caveats: Read depth was anticipated to influence clonotype sharing among donors.

Sequenced by immunoSEQ multiplex PCR; TCRdb stores in-frame clones only, minus some. Among 2 million to 2.5 million clones, over 90% were seen once, and the ten largest hold under 0.45%. This CDR3 is 13 amino acids long. Germline CDR1 reads MDHEN; CDR2 reads SYDVKM. With 7 bases removed from V and 6 bases from J, the gap between germline ends came to 15 bases. Regarding this clone: Its antigen is still unknown.

This sequence was found in a man between 18 and 35 years old in good health. Some clones in this sample may be carry-over from other donors' samples. Sequencing was performed on naive CD4+ T cells from PBMCs. Subset meaning: CD45RA+ positively selected. The chain carries TRBV28 and TRBJ1-2, with D possibly being TRBD1 (5 bases). The CDR3 DNA follows: TGTGCCAGCACGAGTGGGGCGCGAAATGGCTACACCTTC. It encodes CASTSGARNGYTF.